This passage covers 13 T cell receptor beta chains from one sample sequenced in a study of shared clonotypes between healthy human individuals. Measured with immunoSEQ multiplex PCR; TCRdb has only the in-frame clones, and not every one. The sample carries 400,000 to 600,000 clones, approximately 95% recorded once. The material sequenced was naive CD4+ T cells sorted from blood. Subset indicated: CD45RA+ positively selected. The receptors originated from a woman aged 30 to 39 in good health.

The chain carries TRBV28 and TRBJ1-2, with D unclear. V was pared by 2 bases and J by 7 bases, with 8 bases between. CDR3 length equals 12 residues. CDR1 MDHEN and CDR2 SYDVKM come from the germline V gene. CDR3 protein: CASSLAGSGYTF. The CDR3 nucleotides read TGTGCCAGCAGTTTAGCGGGTAGTGGCTACACCTTC.

The rearrangement joins TRBV11-2 to TRBJ2-2; a weak D match, TRBD1 (6 bases). V lost 5 bases and J 4 bases, leaving 14 bases between the germline ends. The germline CDR1 and CDR2 sequences are SGHAT and FQNNGV. This CDR3 contains 15 residues. CDR3 sequence (DNA): TGTGCCAGCAGCCTACAGGGTCCGGCCACCGGGGAGCTGTTTTTT. Its protein is CASSLQGPATGELFF. Full variable domain (remainder filled in from reference TRBV11-2 and TRBJ2-2): EAGVAQSPRYKIIEKRQSVAFWCNPISGHATLYWYQQILGQGPKLLIQFQNNGVVDDSQLPKDRFSAERLKGVDSTLKIQPAKLEDSAVYLCASSLQGPATGELFFGEGSRLTVL.

The chain couples TRBV29-1 to TRBJ2-5; the D call may be TRBD1 or TRBD2 (6 bases each). CDR3 length: 14 amino acids. CDR1 and CDR2 from the germline V gene are SQVTM and ANQGSEA. Trimming cost V 6 bases and J 5 bases, with 19 bases left between them. The chain's CDR3 is CSVRKGGIWETQYF. The CDR3 DNA reads as TGCAGCGTCCGGAAAGGGGGGATTTGGGAGACCCAGTACTTC.

In its sample, this clone was seen once. The CDR3 sequence: CASRASSRTARYEQYF. The CDR3 coding sequence is TGTGCCAGCAGGGCCTCCTCCAGGACCGCTCGGTACGAGCAGTACTTC. The chain links TRBV6-4 to TRBJ2-7; D gene uncertain. The CDR3 runs 16 residues. V gave up 6 bases and J gave up 4 bases, with 22 bases separating them. Germline V gene data show CDR1 as MRHNA and CDR2 as SNTAGT.

This clone has only one observation. The V gene is TRBV18, the J gene TRBJ1-5, with D perhaps TRBD1 (5 bases). Trimming stripped 5 bases from V and 6 bases from J, with 8 bases between. The CDR3 has 12 residues. Germline V gives CDR1 KGHSH, CDR2 LQKENI. The CDR3 DNA reads TGTGCCAGCTCAGGGGCGGGTCAGCCCCAGCATTTT. Amino acid sequence: CASSGAGQPQHF.

The chain combines TRBV27 with TRBJ2-6, with 7 bases lining up with TRBD1. V trimming: 6 bases; J trimming: 0 bases; junction bases outside the gene matches: 11. In germline, CDR1 is MNHEY, CDR2 SMNVEV (reference sequence). The CDR3 is 18 residues long. The CDR3 here is CASRNMGQFFSGANVLTF. The CDR3 region has the DNA TGTGCCAGCAGAAACATGGGACAGTTCTTCTCTGGGGCCAACGTCCTGACTTTC.

The CDR3 reads CASAGSGSRVSYEQYF. CDR3 bases: TGTGCCAGCGCGGGTAGCGGGAGTCGAGTGTCCTACGAGCAGTACTTC. This chain connects TRBV28 to TRBJ2-7; 9 bases are shared with TRBD2. Germline values: CDR1 MDHEN, CDR2 SYDVKM. This CDR3 is 16 amino acids long. With V trimmed by 8 bases and J by 1 base, 12 bases remained unmatched. The full variable domain, in which reference TRBV28 and TRBJ2-7 provide the parts outside the CDR3, is DVKVTQSSRYLVKRTGEKVFLECVQDMDHENMFWYRQDPGLGLRLIYFSYDVKMKEKGDIPEGYSVSREKKERFSLILESASTNQTSMYLCASAGSGSRVSYEQYFGPGTRLTVT.

The chain joins TRBV13 to TRBJ2-3, with 8 positions matching TRBD2. CDR1 and CDR2 from the germline V gene are PRHDT and FYEKMQ (reference sequence). J was trimmed by 4 bases and V by 1 base; bases with no gene match: 4. The CDR3 is 15 amino acids. CDR3 nucleotide sequence: TGTGCCAGCAGCTTAGACGGGAGGGGCGCAGATACGCAGTATTTT. This translates into CASSLDGRGADTQYF.

The V call is TRBV4-2, the J call TRBJ2-3; 10 bases fit TRBD2. Germline trimming cut 6 bases from V and 1 base from J; bases unmatched to any gene: 7. CDR3 size: 16 residues. Per germline, CDR1 LGHNA and CDR2 YNFKEQ. In DNA form, the CDR3 reads TGTGCCAGCAGACGGGGACTAGCGACCCGCACAGATACGCAGTATTTT. Its translation is CASRRGLATRTDTQYF.

The chain is built from TRBV27 and TRBJ1-6, with 12 bases fitting TRBD1. Germline CDR1 is MNHEY and CDR2 is SMNVEV (reference sequence). The CDR3 runs to 14 residues. J was trimmed by 10 bases and V by 7 bases; bases with no gene match: 5. The CDR3 nucleotides read TGTGCCAGCAAGGGGACAGGGGGCAGGTCACCCCTCCACTTT. Its protein is CASKGTGGRSPLHF.

The V call is TRBV11-2, the J call TRBJ2-3; D may be TRBD2 (5 bases). The CDR3 covers 16 residues. Germline V CDR1 and CDR2: SGHAT, FQNNGV. Trimming cost V 1 base and J 5 bases, with 16 bases left between them. The CDR3 region is CASSLGWRPRGDTQYF. The CDR3 DNA reads as TGTGCCAGCAGCTTAGGCTGGCGGCCCCGGGGAGATACGCAGTATTTT.

The genes are TRBV5-1 and TRBJ2-3; 11 bases fit TRBD2. Losses at the gene ends were 2 bases for V and 5 bases for J; bases not matched to a gene: 10. Germline CDR1 SGHRS, CDR2 YFSETQ. The CDR3 has 17 amino acids. The DNA of the CDR3 is TGCGCCAGCAGCTTTGCTCTAGCGGGAGGAGTTGTAGATACGCAGTATTTT. It encodes CASSFALAGGVVDTQYF.

The chain employs TRBV7-9 and TRBJ1-3; no clear D. CDR3 length: 15 amino acids. The germline V gene has CDR1 SEHNR and CDR2 FQNEAQ (reference sequence). V dropped 1 base and J dropped 2 bases, with 9 bases sitting between them. This chain's CDR3 is CASSLERYPGNTIYF. The DNA of the CDR3 is TGTGCCAGCAGCTTAGAGCGGTACCCTGGAAACACCATATATTTT.